The present TCR beta chain was sequenced within a study of circulating and synovial CD4+ cells in juvenile arthritis. Study-wide points: Compared with bulk blood, circulating pathogenic-like lymphocytes shared substantially more CDR3 sequences with synovial T cells. T cell genome counts differed by at least an order of magnitude between CPL and CD4 samples.

CDR1 is ENHRY, CDR2 SYGVKD, per germline. The germline V and J ends were trimmed by 0 bases and 5 bases, with 11 bases remaining between them. This CDR3 contains 14 residues. Repertoires were generated with immunoSEQ multiplex PCR, while TCRdb's copy carries only in-frame clones and drops some. The sample holds roughly 33,000 clones, about 95% seen once. Sequenced samples came from active juvenile idiopathic arthritis patients. On this clone itself: Its antigen is as yet unknown.

Sequenced material: CD4+ T cells from blood. The sequence came from a human donor with juvenile idiopathic arthritis. The V call is TRBV10-3, the J call TRBJ2-7; TRBD1 might be the D (6 bases). CDR3 residues: CAISESAGVNEQYF. The CDR3 region has the DNA TGTGCCATCAGTGAGTCGGCAGGGGTTAACGAGCAGTACTTC.